The 9 T cell receptor beta chains presented below share a single source sample, sequenced in a study of shared clonotypes between healthy human individuals. Some clones are missing from TCRdb's copy, which holds only in-frame ones; the method was immunoSEQ multiplex PCR. The repertoire holds about 1.1 million clones, approximately 78% seen once, with around 0.6% in the top ten. The specimen was memory CD4+ T cells from PBMCs. This sample's subset: CD45RA-negative fraction. The receptors come from a man younger than 30 in good health. Some clones in this sample may be carry-over from other donors' samples.

The V gene is TRBV7-9, the J gene TRBJ2-7, with 8 bases aligning to TRBD1. Trimming took 4 bases from V and 0 from J; bases not matched to a gene: 5. The CDR3 runs to 15 residues. Germline CDR1 reads SEHNR; CDR2 reads FQNEAQ (reference sequence). In DNA, the CDR3 is TGTGCCAGCAGCTCCCGGGACAGGACCTCCTACGAGCAGTACTTC. This sequence encodes CASSSRDRTSYEQYF. Looking up the rest from reference TRBV7-9 and TRBJ2-7 gives the full variable domain: DTGVSQNPRHKITKRGQNVTFRCDPISEHNRLYWYRQTLGQGPEFLTYFQNEAQLEKSRLLSDRFSAERPKGSFSTLEIQRTEQGDSAMYLCASSSRDRTSYEQYFGPGTRLTVT.

The chain uses TRBV18 and TRBJ2-7; D remains ambiguous. Germline V gives CDR1 KGHSH, CDR2 LQKENI. CDR3 length equals 14 residues. The V and J ends lost 3 bases and 0 bases respectively, with 9 bases between them. The CDR3 coding sequence is TGTGCCAGCTCACCTGCTCAGAGCTCCTACGAGCAGTACTTC. It translates to CASSPAQSSYEQYF. The complete variable domain, with remaining parts taken from reference TRBV18 and TRBJ2-7, reads NAGVMQNPRHLVRRRGQEARLRCSPMKGHSHVYWYRQLPEEGLKFMVYLQKENIIDESGMPKERFSAEFPKEGPSILRIQQVVRGDSAAYFCASSPAQSSYEQYFGPGTRLTVT.

The table lists this clone with a count of one. This chain links TRBV2 with TRBJ1-2; possibly TRBD1 for D (5 bases). The CDR3 totals 12 residues. V lost 8 bases and J lost 7, with 14 bases in between. CDR1 is SNHLY, CDR2 FYNNEI, per germline. For the CDR3, the DNA is TGTGCCAGCGGGGGAAGGGGCGCTGGCTACACCTTC. Amino acid sequence: CASGGRGAGYTF. The full variable domain, rest sourced from reference TRBV2 and TRBJ1-2, is EPEVTQTPSHQVTQMGQEVILRCVPISNHLYFYWYRQILGQKVEFLVSFYNNEISEKSEIFDDQFSVERPDGSNFTLKIRSTKLEDSAMYFCASGGRGAGYTFGSGTRLTVV.

This chain connects TRBV19 to TRBJ2-4, with a weak D call TRBD2 (6 bases). The V gene's germline CDR1 is LNHDA and CDR2 SQIVND (reference sequence). With 3 bases removed from V and 0 bases from J, the gap between germline ends came to 12 bases. This CDR3 is 16 amino acids long. CDR3 DNA sequence: TGTGCCAGTAGTATGGAGGGTTGGTTAGCCAAAAACATTCAGTACTTC. It yields the protein CASSMEGWLAKNIQYF.

The gene calls are TRBV21-1 and TRBJ2-7; the listed D gene, TRBD2, was not tested against the DNA. TRBV21-1 counts as a pseudogene. This CDR3 spans 14 amino acids. CDR3 region: CASSARTSEYEQYF. In DNA, the CDR3 is TGTGCCAGCAGCGCCCGGACTAGCGAGTACGAGCAGTACTTC.

The gene calls are TRBV11-2 and TRBJ2-1; 7 bases match TRBD2. CDR1 is SGHAT, CDR2 FQNNGV, per germline. There are 16 residues in the CDR3. The junction had 8 bases not matched to a gene; V was cut back by 5 bases and J by 1 base. CDR3 sequence (DNA): TGTGCCAGCAGCCCCATAGCGGGCCGATCCTACAATGAGCAGTTCTTC. This encodes CASSPIAGRSYNEQFF.

Concerning this clone: This CDR3 is also generated by other DNA sequences in the sample. The chain couples TRBV18 to TRBJ2-7, with 8 positions matching TRBD1. The trim removed 2 bases at V and 3 bases at J, leaving 3 bases unmatched. Germline V lookup: CDR1 KGHSH, CDR2 LQKENI. The CDR3 extends over 14 amino acids. The CDR3 sequence: CASSPAGQGYEQYF. The CDR3 nucleotides read TGTGCCAGCTCACCAGCAGGACAGGGCTACGAGCAGTACTTC.

The rearrangement uses TRBV19 and TRBJ1-4; perhaps TRBD1 as D (6 bases). The CDR3 sequence is 14 residues long. The V and J ends lost 7 bases and 8 bases respectively, with 17 bases between them. Germline loops: CDR1 LNHDA, CDR2 SQIVND (reference sequence). The CDR3 loop reads CASKRGAGSEKLFF. The CDR3 DNA is TGTGCCAGTAAAAGGGGGGCAGGCAGCGAAAAACTGTTTTTT.

J is TRBJ1-4 and V is TRBV18; D is undetermined. The ends were cut back, 1 base at V and 8 bases at J, with 8 bases in the middle. The CDR3 is 13 residues long. CDR1 and CDR2 (germline): KGHSH, LQKENI. The CDR3 DNA reads as TGTGCCAGCTCACCACGAGTGAGGGAAAAACTGTTTTTT. Its translation is CASSPRVREKLFF.